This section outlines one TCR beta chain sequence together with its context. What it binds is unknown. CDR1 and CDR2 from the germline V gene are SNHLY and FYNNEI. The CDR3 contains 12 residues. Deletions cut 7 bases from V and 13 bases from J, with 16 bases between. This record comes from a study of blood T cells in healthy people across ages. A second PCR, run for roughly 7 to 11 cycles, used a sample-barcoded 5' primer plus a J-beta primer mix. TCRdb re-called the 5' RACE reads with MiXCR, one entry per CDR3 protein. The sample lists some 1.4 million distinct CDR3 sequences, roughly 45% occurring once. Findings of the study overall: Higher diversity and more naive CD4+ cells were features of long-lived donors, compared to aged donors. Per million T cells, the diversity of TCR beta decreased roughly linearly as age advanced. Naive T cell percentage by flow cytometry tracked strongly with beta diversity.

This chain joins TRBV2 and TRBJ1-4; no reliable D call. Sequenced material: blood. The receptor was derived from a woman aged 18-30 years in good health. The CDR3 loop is CASNAAQPGLFF. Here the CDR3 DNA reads TGTGCCAGCAATGCAGCCCAGCCAGGACTGTTTTTT.